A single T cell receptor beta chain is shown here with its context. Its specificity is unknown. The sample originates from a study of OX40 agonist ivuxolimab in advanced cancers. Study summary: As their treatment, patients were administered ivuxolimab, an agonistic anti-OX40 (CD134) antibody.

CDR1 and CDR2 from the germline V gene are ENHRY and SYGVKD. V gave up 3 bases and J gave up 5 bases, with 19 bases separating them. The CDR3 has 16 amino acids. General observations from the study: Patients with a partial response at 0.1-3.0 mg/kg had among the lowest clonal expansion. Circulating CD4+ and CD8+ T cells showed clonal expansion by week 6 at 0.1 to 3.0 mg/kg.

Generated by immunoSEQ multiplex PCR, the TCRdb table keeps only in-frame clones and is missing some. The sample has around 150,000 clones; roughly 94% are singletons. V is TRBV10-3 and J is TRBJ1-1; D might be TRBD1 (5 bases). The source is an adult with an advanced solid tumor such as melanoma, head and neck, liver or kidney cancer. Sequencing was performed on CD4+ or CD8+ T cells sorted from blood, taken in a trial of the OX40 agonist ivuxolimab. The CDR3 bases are TGTGCCATCAGTGACGGGTCAGGGCGGATGGGAACTGAAGCTTTCTTT. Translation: CAISDGSGRMGTEAFF.